The 13 T cell receptor beta chains reported below all come from one sample, sequenced in a study of T cell responses to AZD1222 COVID-19 vaccine. Sequenced by immunoSEQ multiplex PCR; TCRdb stores in-frame clones only, minus some. The data show tens of thousands of clones, with approximately 89% seen just once and 5.2% held by the top ten. Sequences were derived from peripheral blood, sampled on day 0 of MenACWY control vaccination. Receptor source: an adult in good health.

The V gene is TRBV5-1, the J gene TRBJ1-1; D possibly corresponds to TRBD1 (5 bases). V lost 4 bases, J lost 11 bases, and 21 bases lay in between. CDR3 length equals 14 residues. The germline CDR1 and CDR2 sequences are SGHRS and YFSETQ. CDR3 residues: CASSMGTASAGAFF. CDR3 in DNA: TGCGCCAGCAGCATGGGGACCGCCTCTGCTGGGGCTTTCTTT.

This sequence joins TRBV21-1 and TRBJ1-6. TRBV21-1 is designated a pseudogene. The CDR3 length is 14 residues. The DNA for the CDR3 is TGTGCCAGCAGCAAAGGAGGGTACACGATGGCCCTCCACTTT. Translated: CASSKGGYTMALHF.

The chain employs TRBV9 and TRBJ1-6; 7 positions agree with TRBD1. The V gene end was trimmed by 3 bases and the J gene end by 8 bases; junction bases not matched to a gene: 5. The germline V gene has CDR1 SGDLS and CDR2 YYNGEE. The CDR3 extends over 14 amino acids. CDR3 in amino acids: CASSEGTGDSPLHF. CDR3 bases: TGTGCCAGCAGCGAGGGTACAGGGGATTCACCCCTCCACTTT.

V usage is TRBV19 and J usage is TRBJ2-3, with D hard to call. The CDR3 length is 15 residues. V was clipped by 1 base and J by 3 bases, with 11 bases between them. CDR1 is LNHDA and CDR2 is SQIVND in the germline V gene (reference sequence). CDR3 nucleotides: TGTGCCAGTAGTATAGGAGGTGTGGGTACAGATACGCAGTATTTT. This encodes CASSIGGVGTDTQYF. Full variable domain (rest looked up from reference TRBV19 and TRBJ2-3): DGGITQSPKYLFRKEGQNVTLSCEQNLNHDAMYWYRQDPGQGLRLIYYSQIVNDFQKGDIAEGYSVSREKKESFPLTVTSAQKNPTAFYLCASSIGGVGTDTQYFGPGTRLTVL.

The rearrangement links TRBV7-9 to TRBJ2-1; D unresolved. CDR3 size: 12 residues. Deletions cut 8 bases from V and 14 bases from J, with 19 bases between. Per germline, CDR1 SEHNR and CDR2 FQNEAQ (reference sequence). The CDR3 loop reads CASGEIAETKFF. As DNA, the CDR3 is TGTGCCAGCGGAGAGATTGCGGAAACCAAGTTCTTC. The variable domain in full, completed from reference TRBV7-9 and TRBJ2-1, reads DTGVSQNPRHKITKRGQNVTFRCDPISEHNRLYWYRQTLGQGPEFLTYFQNEAQLEKSRLLSDRFSAERPKGSFSTLEIQRTEQGDSAMYLCASGEIAETKFFGPGTRLTVL.

The V call is TRBV7-2, the J call TRBJ2-1; 7 bases fit TRBD2. CDR1 is SGHTA and CDR2 is FQGNSA in the germline V gene. Trimming at V came to 4 bases and at J to 5 bases, leaving 2 bases not matched to a gene. The CDR3 has 13 amino acids. The CDR3 bases are TGTGCCAGCAGCTCGGGACTACACAATGAGCAGTTCTTC. Its translation: CASSSGLHNEQFF.

The CDR3 coding sequence is TGTGCCAGCAGCTCCGGGGGCATCGCTAACTATGGCTACACCTTC. Protein product: CASSSGGIANYGYTF. The chain is built from TRBV5-4 and TRBJ1-2; D possibly corresponds to TRBD1 (6 bases). With 3 bases removed from V and 0 bases from J, the gap between germline ends came to 12 bases. The CDR3 has 15 amino acids. CDR1 SGHNT and CDR2 YYREEE come from the germline V gene (reference sequence). The whole variable domain, remainder taken from reference TRBV5-4 and TRBJ1-2, is ETGVTQSPTHLIKTRGQQVTLRCSSQSGHNTVSWYQQALGQGPQFIFQYYREEENGRGNFPPRFSGLQFPNYSSELNVNALELDDSALYLCASSSGGIANYGYTFGSGTRLTVV.

The V call is TRBV2, the J call TRBJ1-2, with 7 bases matching TRBD1. Germline CDR1 is SNHLY and CDR2 is FYNNEI. The CDR3 is made up of 13 amino acids. After removal of 6 bases from V and 6 bases from J, the junction contained 7 bases not matched to a gene. CDR3: CASRRTGDDGYTF. The DNA of the CDR3 is TGTGCCAGCAGACGCACAGGGGACGATGGCTACACCTTC.

The chain recombines TRBV7-2 with TRBJ2-2, with 8 bases that match TRBD2. The ends lost 3 bases at V and 5 bases at J; junction bases unmatched: 11. The CDR3 consists of 17 residues. Germline CDR1 is SGHTA and CDR2 is FQGNSA. The CDR3 DNA sequence: TGTGCCAGCAGCTTTCCCTACGGGGGGGCCCCTACCGGGGAGCTGTTTTTT. Translated, it gives CASSFPYGGAPTGELFF. Full variable domain (missing parts from reference TRBV7-2 and TRBJ2-2): GAGVSQSPSNKVTEKGKDVELRCDPISGHTALYWYRQSLGQGLEFLIYFQGNSAPDKSGLPSDRFSAERTGGSVSTLTIQRTQQEDSAVYLCASSFPYGGAPTGELFFGEGSRLTVL.

This sequence joins TRBV7-9 and TRBJ2-2; 14 bases align to TRBD2. Looked up from germline, CDR1 is SEHNR and CDR2 is FQNEAQ (reference sequence). V was pared by 5 bases and J by 4 bases, with 15 bases of the junction left unmatched. The CDR3 is 20 residues long. The CDR3 DNA is TGTGCCAGCAGCACCATACCCGGGACTAGCGGGAGTTTAGGCACCGGGGAGCTGTTTTTT. Translated, it gives CASSTIPGTSGSLGTGELFF.

The rearrangement links TRBV6-5 to TRBJ1-1, with 9 bases that match TRBD1. The trim removed 7 bases at V and 3 bases at J, leaving 9 bases unmatched. Germline lookup yields CDR1 MNHEY and CDR2 SVGAGI. The CDR3 extends over 15 amino acids. CDR3 amino acids: CASIRRRQGDTEAFF. In DNA form, the CDR3 reads TGTGCCAGCATCCGTCGTCGACAGGGGGACACTGAAGCTTTCTTT.

The chain recombines TRBV19 with TRBJ1-1; TRBD1 aligns across 8 bases. The V gene end was trimmed by 9 bases and the J gene end by 4 bases; junction bases not matched to a gene: 10. The CDR3 length is 14 residues. Germline CDR1 LNHDA, CDR2 SQIVND (reference sequence). CDR3 in DNA: TGTGCCAGCCAATCAGGGGGCGAGCCCACTGAAGCTTTCTTT. Translated: CASQSGGEPTEAFF.

J is TRBJ2-1 and V is TRBV6-5; 10 nucleotides agree with TRBD1. CDR3 length: 15 residues. The trim removed 10 bases at V and 1 base at J, leaving 7 bases unmatched. The germline gives CDR1 MNHEY, CDR2 SVGAGI. CDR3 loop: CATRRDRGSYNEQFF. The CDR3 DNA reads as TGTGCCACCCGCCGGGACAGGGGTTCCTACAATGAGCAGTTCTTC.